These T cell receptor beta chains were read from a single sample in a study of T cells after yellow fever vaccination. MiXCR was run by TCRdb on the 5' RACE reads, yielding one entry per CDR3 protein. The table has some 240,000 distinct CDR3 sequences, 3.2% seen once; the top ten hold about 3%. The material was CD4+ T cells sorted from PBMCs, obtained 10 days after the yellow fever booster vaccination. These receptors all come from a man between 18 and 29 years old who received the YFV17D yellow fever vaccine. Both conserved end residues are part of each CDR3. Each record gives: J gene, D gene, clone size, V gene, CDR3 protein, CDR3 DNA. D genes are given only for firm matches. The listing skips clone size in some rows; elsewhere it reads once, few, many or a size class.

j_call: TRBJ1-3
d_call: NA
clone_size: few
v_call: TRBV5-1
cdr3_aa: CASSLVEGNTIYF
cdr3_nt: TGCGCCAGCAGCTTGGTGGAGGGAAACACCATATATTTT

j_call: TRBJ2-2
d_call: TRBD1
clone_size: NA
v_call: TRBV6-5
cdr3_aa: CASTLWGQGGGTGELFF
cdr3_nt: TGTGCCAGCACCTTATGGGGACAGGGTGGGGGCACCGGGGAGCTGTTTTTT

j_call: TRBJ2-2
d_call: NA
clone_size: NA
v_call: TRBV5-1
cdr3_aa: CASREGSGELFF
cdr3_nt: TGCGCCAGCAGGGAGGGCTCCGGGGAGCTGTTTTTT

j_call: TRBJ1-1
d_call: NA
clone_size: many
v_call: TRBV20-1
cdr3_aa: CSAREPRVRTEAFF
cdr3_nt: TGCAGTGCTAGAGAACCCAGGGTCAGAACTGAAGCTTTCTTT

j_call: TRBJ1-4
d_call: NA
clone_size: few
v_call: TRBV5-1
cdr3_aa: CASSSWINEKLFF
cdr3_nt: TGCGCCAGCAGCTCGTGGATTAATGAAAAACTGTTTTTT

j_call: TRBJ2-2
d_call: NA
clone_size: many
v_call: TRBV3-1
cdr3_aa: CASSQQGLTGELFF
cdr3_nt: TGTGCCAGCAGCCAACAGGGCCTCACCGGGGAGCTGTTTTTT

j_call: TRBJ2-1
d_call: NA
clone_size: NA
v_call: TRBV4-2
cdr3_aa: CASSRTTTGINEQFF
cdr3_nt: TGTGCCAGCAGCCGCACCACCACAGGGATCAATGAGCAGTTCTTC

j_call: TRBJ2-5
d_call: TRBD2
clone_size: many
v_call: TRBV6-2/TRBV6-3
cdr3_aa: CASRRGGFETQYF
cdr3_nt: TGTGCCAGCAGGCGGGGGGGCTTTGAGACCCAGTACTTC

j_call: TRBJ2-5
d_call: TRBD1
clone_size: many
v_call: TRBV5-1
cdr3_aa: CASSSTGTVQETQYF
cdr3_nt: TGCGCCAGCAGCTCCACGGGGACAGTGCAAGAGACCCAGTACTTC

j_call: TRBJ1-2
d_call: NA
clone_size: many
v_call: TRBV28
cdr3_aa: CASSPDLYGYTF
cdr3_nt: TGTGCCAGCAGTCCCGACTTGTATGGCTACACCTTC